The 7 T cell receptor beta chains below all came from one sample that was sequenced in a study of cytomegalovirus exposure and HLA in healthy donors. The PCR contained 60 Vbeta and 13 Jbeta primers. Only in-frame clones appear in the TCRdb table, and some are missing; sequencing was by immunoSEQ multiplex PCR. Its clone listing holds some 51,000 clones. Sequencing was done on a sample of PBMCs. All receptors come from a man aged 45 to 65 in good health and CMV-seropositive.

The V and J genes are TRBV7-8 and TRBJ1-2; D may be TRBD1 (6 bases). The ends were cut back, 5 bases at V and 1 base at J, with 11 bases in the middle. The CDR3 sequence is 14 residues long. Looked up from germline, CDR1 is SGHVS and CDR2 is FQNEAQ. The CDR3 protein is CASSDGQYNYGYTF. The CDR3 DNA is TGTGCCAGCAGCGACGGACAGTATAACTATGGCTACACCTTC.

The chain joins TRBV18 to TRBJ2-1, with D possibly TRBD1 on 7 matching bases. This CDR3 comprises 16 residues. Trimming removed 0 bases from V and 7 bases from J, with 16 bases in between. Germline V lookup: CDR1 KGHSH, CDR2 LQKENI. Written as DNA, the CDR3 is TGTGCCAGCTCACCACCAGGAGGGGGCGTTGGGAATGAGCAGTTCTTC. This codes for CASSPPGGGVGNEQFF.

V gene TRBV9 combines with J gene TRBJ2-7; 13 positions agree with TRBD2. The CDR3 spans 17 residues. The germline V gene encodes CDR1 SGDLS and CDR2 YYNGEE. V lost 2 bases and J lost 6; bases outside the gene matches: 11. CDR3 in amino acids: CASSVGLAGEAGSEQYF. CDR3 nucleotide sequence: TGTGCCAGCAGCGTCGGACTAGCGGGGGAGGCGGGAAGCGAGCAGTACTTC.

J is TRBJ1-6 and V is TRBV9, with 8 bases matching TRBD1. The CDR3 consists of 14 residues. J gave up 7 bases and V 0 bases, and 0 bases lay outside the gene matches. Germline assignment: CDR1 SGDLS and CDR2 YYNGEE. CDR3 DNA sequence: TGTGCCAGCAGCGTAGGGGACAGGAATTCACCCCTCCACTTT. It translates to CASSVGDRNSPLHF.

The chain links TRBV19 to TRBJ2-3; 10 bases align to TRBD2. The V segment lost 6 bases and the J segment 0 bases; nucleotides outside the gene matches: 3. The germline gives CDR1 LNHDA, CDR2 SQIVND (reference sequence). This CDR3 comprises 15 residues. CDR3 nucleotides: TGTGCCAGTAGGCTAGCGGGGGATAGCACAGATACGCAGTATTTT. Its protein product is CASRLAGDSTDTQYF.

This chain joins TRBV7-9 and TRBJ1-1; the D gene is possibly TRBD1 (5 bases). CDR3 length: 13 residues. Per the germline V gene, CDR1 is SEHNR and CDR2 is FQNEAQ (reference sequence). V lost 4 bases and J 1 base, leaving 7 bases between the germline ends. The CDR3 here is CASSWGGNTEAFF. The CDR3 DNA sequence: TGTGCCAGCAGCTGGGGGGGGAACACTGAAGCTTTCTTT.

The chain carries TRBV5-5 and TRBJ2-7, with TRBD2 as a possible D gene (5 bases). V lost 0 bases, J lost 0 bases, and 10 bases lay in between. Germline V CDR1 and CDR2: SGHKS, YYEKEE (reference sequence). The CDR3 consists of 15 residues. CDR3 protein: CASSLGTYYSYEQYF. In DNA form, the CDR3 reads TGTGCCAGCAGCTTGGGGACTTACTACTCCTACGAGCAGTACTTC.